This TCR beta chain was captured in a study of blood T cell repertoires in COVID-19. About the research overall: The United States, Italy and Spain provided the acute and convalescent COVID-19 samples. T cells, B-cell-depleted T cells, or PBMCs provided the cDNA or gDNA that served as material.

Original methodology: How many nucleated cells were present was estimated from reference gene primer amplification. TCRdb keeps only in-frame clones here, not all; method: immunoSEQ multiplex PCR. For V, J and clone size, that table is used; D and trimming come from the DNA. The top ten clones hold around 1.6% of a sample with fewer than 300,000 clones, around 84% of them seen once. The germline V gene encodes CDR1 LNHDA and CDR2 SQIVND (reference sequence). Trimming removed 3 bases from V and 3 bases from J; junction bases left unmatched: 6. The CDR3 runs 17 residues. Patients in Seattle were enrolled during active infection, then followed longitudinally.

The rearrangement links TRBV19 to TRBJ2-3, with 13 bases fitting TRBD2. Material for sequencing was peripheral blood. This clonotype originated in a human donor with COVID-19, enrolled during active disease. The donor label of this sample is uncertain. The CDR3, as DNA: TGTGCCAGTAGTATCGGACTAGCGGGAGCGGGGACAGATACGCAGTATTTT. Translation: CASSIGLAGAGTDTQYF.